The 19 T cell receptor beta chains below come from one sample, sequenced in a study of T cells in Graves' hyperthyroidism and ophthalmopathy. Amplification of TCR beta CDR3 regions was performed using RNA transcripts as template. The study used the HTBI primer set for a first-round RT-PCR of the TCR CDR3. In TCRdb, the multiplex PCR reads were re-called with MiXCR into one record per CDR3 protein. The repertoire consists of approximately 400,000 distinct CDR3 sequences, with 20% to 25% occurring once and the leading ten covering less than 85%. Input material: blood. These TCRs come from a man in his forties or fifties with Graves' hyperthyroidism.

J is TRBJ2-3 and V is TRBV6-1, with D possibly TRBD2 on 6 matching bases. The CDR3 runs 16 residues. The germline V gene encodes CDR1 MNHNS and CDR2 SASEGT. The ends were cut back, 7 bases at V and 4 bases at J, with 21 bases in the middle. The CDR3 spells CASKSTARGSADTQYF. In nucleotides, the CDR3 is TGTGCCAGCAAGTCGACAGCGCGGGGATCGGCAGATACGCAGTATTTT.

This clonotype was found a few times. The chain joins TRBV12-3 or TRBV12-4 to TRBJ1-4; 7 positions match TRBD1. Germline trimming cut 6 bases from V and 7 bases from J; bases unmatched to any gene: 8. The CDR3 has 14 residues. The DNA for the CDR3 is TGTGCCAGCAGCAGACCGGGACAGTCTGAAAAACTGTTTTTT. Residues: CASSRPGQSEKLFF.

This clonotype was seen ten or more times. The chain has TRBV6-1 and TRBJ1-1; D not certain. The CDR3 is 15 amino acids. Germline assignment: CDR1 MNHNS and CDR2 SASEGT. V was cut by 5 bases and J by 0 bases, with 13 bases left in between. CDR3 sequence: CASSLEAEMNTEAFF. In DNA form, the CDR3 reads TGTGCCAGCAGTTTGGAGGCAGAAATGAACACTGAAGCTTTCTTT.

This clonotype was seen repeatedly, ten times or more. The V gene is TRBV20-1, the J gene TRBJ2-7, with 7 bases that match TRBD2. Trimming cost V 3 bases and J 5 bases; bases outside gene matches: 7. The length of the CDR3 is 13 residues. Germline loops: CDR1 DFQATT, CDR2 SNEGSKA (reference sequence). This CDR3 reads CSASSPRGDEQYF. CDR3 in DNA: TGCAGTGCTAGTTCGCCTCGGGGGGACGAGCAGTACTTC.

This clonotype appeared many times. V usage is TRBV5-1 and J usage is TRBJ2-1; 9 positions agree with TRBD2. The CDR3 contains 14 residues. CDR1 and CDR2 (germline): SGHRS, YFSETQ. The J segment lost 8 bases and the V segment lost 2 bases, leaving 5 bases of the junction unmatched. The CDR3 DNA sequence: TGCGCCAGCAGCTTTGGCGGGAGGGGCGATGAGCAGTTCTTC. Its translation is CASSFGGRGDEQFF.

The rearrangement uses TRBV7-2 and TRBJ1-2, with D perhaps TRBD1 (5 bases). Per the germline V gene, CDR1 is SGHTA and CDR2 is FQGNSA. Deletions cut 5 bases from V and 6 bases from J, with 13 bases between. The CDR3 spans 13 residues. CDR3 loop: CASSPRTSNGYTF. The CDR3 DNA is TGTGCCAGCAGCCCTAGGACATCGAATGGCTACACCTTC. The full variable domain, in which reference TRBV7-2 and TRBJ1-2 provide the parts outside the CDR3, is GAGVSQSPSNKVTEKGKDVELRCDPISGHTALYWYRQSLGQGLEFLIYFQGNSAPDKSGLPSDRFSAERTGGSVSTLTIQRTQQEDSAVYLCASSPRTSNGYTFGSGTRLTVV.

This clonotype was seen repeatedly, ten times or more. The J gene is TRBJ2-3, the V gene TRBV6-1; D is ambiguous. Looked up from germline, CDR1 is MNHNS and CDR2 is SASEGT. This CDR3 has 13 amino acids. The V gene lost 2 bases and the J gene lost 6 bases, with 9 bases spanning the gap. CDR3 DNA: TGTGCCAGCAGTGAAAGCTACAGCGATACGCAGTATTTT. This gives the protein CASSESYSDTQYF.

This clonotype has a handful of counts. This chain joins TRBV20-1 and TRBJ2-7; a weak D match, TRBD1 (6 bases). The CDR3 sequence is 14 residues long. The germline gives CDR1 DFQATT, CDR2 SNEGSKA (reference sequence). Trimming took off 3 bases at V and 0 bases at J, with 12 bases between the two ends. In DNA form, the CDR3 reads TGCAGTGCTAGGAAGGGGGTGGTCTCCTACGAGCAGTACTTC. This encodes CSARKGVVSYEQYF.

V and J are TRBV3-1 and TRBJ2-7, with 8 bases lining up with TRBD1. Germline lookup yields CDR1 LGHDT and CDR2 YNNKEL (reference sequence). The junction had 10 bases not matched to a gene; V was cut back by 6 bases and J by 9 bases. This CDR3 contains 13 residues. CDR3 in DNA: TGTGCCAGCAGTCCGGACAGGGCCCCTGGGCAGTACTTC. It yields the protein CASSPDRAPGQYF.

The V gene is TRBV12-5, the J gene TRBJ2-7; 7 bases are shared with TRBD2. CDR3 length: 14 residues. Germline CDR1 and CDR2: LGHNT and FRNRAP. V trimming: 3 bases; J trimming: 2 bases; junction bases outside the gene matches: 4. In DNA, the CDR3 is TGTGCTAGTGGTTTCGAGCGGGGCGCCTACGAGCAGTACTTC. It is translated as CASGFERGAYEQYF.

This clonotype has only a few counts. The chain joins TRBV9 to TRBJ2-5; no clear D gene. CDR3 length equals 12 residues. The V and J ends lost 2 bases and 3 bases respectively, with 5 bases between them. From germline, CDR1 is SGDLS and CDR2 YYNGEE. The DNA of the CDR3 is TGTGCCAGCAGCGTGAACGAAGAGACCCAGTACTTC. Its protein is CASSVNEETQYF.

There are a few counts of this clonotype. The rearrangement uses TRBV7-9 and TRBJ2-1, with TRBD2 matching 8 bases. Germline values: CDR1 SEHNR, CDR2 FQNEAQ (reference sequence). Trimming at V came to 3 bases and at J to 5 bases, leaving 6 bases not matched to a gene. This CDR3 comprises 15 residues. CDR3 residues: CASSFLTSVNNEQFF. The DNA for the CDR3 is TGTGCCAGCAGCTTCCTGACTAGCGTAAACAATGAGCAGTTCTTC.

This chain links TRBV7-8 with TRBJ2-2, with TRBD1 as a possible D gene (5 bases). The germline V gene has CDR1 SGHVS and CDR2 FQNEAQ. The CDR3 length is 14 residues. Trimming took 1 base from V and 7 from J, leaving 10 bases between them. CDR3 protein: CASSLGTLGGELFF. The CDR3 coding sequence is TGTGCCAGCAGCTTAGGGACATTAGGCGGGGAGCTGTTTTTT. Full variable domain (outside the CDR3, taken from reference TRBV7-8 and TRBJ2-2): GAGVSQSPRYKVAKRGQDVALRCDPISGHVSLFWYQQALGQGPEFLTYFQNEAQLDKSGLPSDRFFAERPEGSVSTLKIQRTQQEDSAVYLCASSLGTLGGELFFGEGSRLTVL.

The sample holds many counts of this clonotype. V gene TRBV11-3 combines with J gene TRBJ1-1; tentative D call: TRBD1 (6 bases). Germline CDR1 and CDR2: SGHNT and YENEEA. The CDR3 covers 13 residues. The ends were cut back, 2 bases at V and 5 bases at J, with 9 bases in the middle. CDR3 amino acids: CASSLRGHTEAFF. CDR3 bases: TGTGCCAGCAGCTTACGGGGGCATACTGAAGCTTTCTTT.

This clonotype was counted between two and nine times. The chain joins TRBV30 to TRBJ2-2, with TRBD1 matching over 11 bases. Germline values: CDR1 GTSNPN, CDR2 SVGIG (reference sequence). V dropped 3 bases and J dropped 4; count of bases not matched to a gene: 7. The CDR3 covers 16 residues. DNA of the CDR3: TGTGCCTGGAGGCTGGCGGGACAGGGGGTCACCGGGGAGCTGTTTTTT. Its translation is CAWRLAGQGVTGELFF.

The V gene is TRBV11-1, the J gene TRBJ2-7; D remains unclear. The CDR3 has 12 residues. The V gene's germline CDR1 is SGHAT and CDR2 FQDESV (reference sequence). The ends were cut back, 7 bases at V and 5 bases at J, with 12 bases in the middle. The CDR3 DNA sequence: TGTGCCAGCACCATAAGCAACCACGAGCAGTACTTC. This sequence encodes CASTISNHEQYF.

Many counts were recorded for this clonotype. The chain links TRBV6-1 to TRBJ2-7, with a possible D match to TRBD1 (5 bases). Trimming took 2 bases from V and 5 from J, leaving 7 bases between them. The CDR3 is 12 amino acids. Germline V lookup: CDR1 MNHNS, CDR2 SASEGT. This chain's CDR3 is CASSELGDEQYF. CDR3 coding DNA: TGTGCCAGCAGTGAATTAGGGGACGAGCAGTACTTC.

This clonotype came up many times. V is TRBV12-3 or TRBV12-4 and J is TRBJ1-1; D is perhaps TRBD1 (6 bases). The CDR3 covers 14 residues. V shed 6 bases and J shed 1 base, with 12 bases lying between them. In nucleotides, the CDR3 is TGTGCCAGCAGGCGGACAGAATCGAACACTGAAGCTTTCTTT. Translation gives CASRRTESNTEAFF.

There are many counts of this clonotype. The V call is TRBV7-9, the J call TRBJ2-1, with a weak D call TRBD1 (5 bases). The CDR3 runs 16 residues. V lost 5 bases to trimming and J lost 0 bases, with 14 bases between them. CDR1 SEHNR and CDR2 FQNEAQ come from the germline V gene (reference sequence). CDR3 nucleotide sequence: TGTGCCAGCAGCGAGCTCTGGGGCCGCTCCTACAATGAGCAGTTCTTC. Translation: CASSELWGRSYNEQFF.